This TCR beta chain was sequenced during a study of OX40 agonist ivuxolimab in advanced cancers. Study summary: In this trial design, patients received ivuxolimab intravenously at 0.01 to 10 mg/kg every 2 weeks.

Study results and limitations: CD4+ and CD8+ T cells in blood underwent clonal expansion by week 6 at 0.1 to 3.0 mg/kg.

The CDR3 contains 14 residues. Germline CDR1 is LNHDA and CDR2 is SQIVND (reference sequence). V lost 6 bases and J lost 0, with 10 bases in between. Clones were sequenced by immunoSEQ multiplex PCR, and TCRdb holds only the in-frame ones, with some missing. The sample has 65,000 to 80,000 clones; 80% to 95% are singletons. About this clone: Antigen specificity is unknown.

This clonotype was obtained from an adult with an advanced solid tumor such as melanoma, head and neck, liver or kidney cancer. V usage is TRBV19 and J usage is TRBJ2-3; possible D gene TRBD2, 6 bases. The material was CD4+ or CD8+ T cells sorted from blood, obtained in a trial of the OX40 agonist ivuxolimab. CDR3 coding DNA: TGTGCCAGTAGAAAACTAGCCAGCACAGATACGCAGTATTTT. Translated, it gives CASRKLASTDTQYF. Full variable domain (remainder filled in from reference TRBV19 and TRBJ2-3): DGGITQSPKYLFRKEGQNVTLSCEQNLNHDAMYWYRQDPGQGLRLIYYSQIVNDFQKGDIAEGYSVSREKKESFPLTVTSAQKNPTAFYLCASRKLASTDTQYFGPGTRLTVL.